This T cell receptor (beta chain) was obtained from a study of blood T cell repertoires in COVID-19 (dated by TCRdb to 2020 to 2021). Study-wide context: Samples from collaborators originated in the United States, Italy and Spain and spanned both the acute and convalescent phases of COVID-19. The prospective study material was composed of cDNA or gDNA derived from T cells, B-cell-depleted T cells, or PBMCs. Sample metadata almost always included a de-identified subject ID, COVID-19 status, age in years and sex. HLA class I and class II types, where available, came from metadata supplied by the sample provider rather than from assay-based typing. The samples were drawn from the first 160 participants of the ongoing ImmuneRACE study and from 1,254 subjects provided by 6 global collaborators. Subjects who had been exposed to COVID-19, were actively infected with it, or had recovered from it provided the deeply sampled blood TCRbeta repertoires that made up the dataset. A freely available public database, intended as a resource for researchers studying the immune response to SARS-CoV-2, is where the repertoires were released.

The germline V and J ends show losses of 5 bases and 4 bases respectively, and no gene match explains 3 bases of the junction. CDR3 length: 14 amino acids, cysteine to phenylalanine. The only DNA kept is the CDR3, 42 bases in frame from the first base. CDR1 is given as SGHRS and CDR2 as YFSETQ, both from the germline V gene. A second Seattle source provided samples from volunteer blood donors who had recovered from COVID-19. Each collaborating institution followed its own protocols to collect whole blood in K2EDTA tubes. For TCRbeta analysis, collaborators shipped samples in one of three forms: frozen whole blood, isolated PBMCs, or DNA extracted from either of those sample types. Study-wide conclusions, independent of this receptor: How much clinical and demographic metadata was included differed by source and by participant, and the metadata was provided uncurated.

TCRbeta CDR3 regions were amplified from genomic DNA using the immunoSEQ Assay, a bias-controlled multiplex PCR. As for the authors' bioinformatics: The number of nucleated cells in each sample was estimated by amplification of reference gene primers within the assay. Sequence reads were collapsed and filtered to measure the absolute abundance of every unique TCRbeta CDR3 rearrangement. For each sample, productive Simpson clonality was calculated by taking the square root of Simpson's diversity index across productive rearrangements. The clones in this table, taken by TCRdb from immuneACCESS, are in-frame only. Not every clone is retained; where verified, under half of the shortfall comes from an unresolved V gene, and the cause of the rest is unknown. V, J and clone size are taken as reported in that table, and D and trimming were inferred from the DNA itself. This sample lists about 270,000 clones; 80% to 90% were detected once. More than 8% of the sample goes to the ten largest clones.

This clone was observed once. What this receptor recognizes is not known. No clone much larger than this one lies a single base away; base qualities are absent. The sequencing input was peripheral blood. This sequence uses TRBV5-1 and TRBJ2-2, with 9 bases aligning to TRBD2. The clonotype comes from a woman aged 45-65 years who had recovered from COVID-19. The nucleotide sequence reads TGCGCCAGCAGTCTAGCGGGGAGCACCGGGGAGCTGTTTTTT. Its amino acids are CASSLAGSTGELFF.